Listed below are T cell receptor beta chains from one sample, sequenced in a study of shared T cell receptors in the human thymus. Sequencing was performed with immunoSEQ multiplex PCR; in TCRdb, only in-frame clones are kept and a portion is missing. The sample has roughly 660,000 clones, around nine tenths seen once; the top ten hold around 0.0099%. The same sample was also studied in work on human thymus T cells.

The sample comprised thymocytes. The receptors here all came from a boy in the first two years of life with a congenital heart defect. Each CDR3 is given with its conserved first and last residue. D genes are given only for firm matches. Only part of the rows carry a size: once, few, many, or a class if the clone is expanded.

>TRBV19|-|TRBD2|TRBJ2-7
TGTGCCACCCATGGGGCTAGCGGGAGATACGAGCAGTACTTC
CATHGASGRYEQYF
>TRBV2|-|-|TRBJ2-4
TGTGCCAGCAAGGCGGGACAGTCCAAAAACATTCAGTACTTC
CASKAGQSKNIQYF
>TRBV6-1|-|TRBD2|TRBJ2-7
TGTGCCAGCACAAGACTAGCGGACTACGAGCAGTACTTC
CASTRLADYEQYF
>TRBV6-1|few|TRBD1|TRBJ1-1
TGTGCCAGCAGTGAAGGGACAGGGGCGGGAGCTTTCTTT
CASSEGTGAGAFF
>TRBV5-1|-|-|TRBJ2-7
TGCGCCAGCAGCTTGAAGGCAGGGCTAGAACGGACGTCCTACGAGCAGTACTTC
CASSLKAGLERTSYEQYF
>TRBV6-1|-|TRBD2|TRBJ2-7
TGTGCCAGCAGTGAGGGCCCCGGACTAGCCGCATACGAGCAGTACTTC
CASSEGPGLAAYEQYF
>TRBV4-2|-|-|TRBJ1-2
TGTGCCAGCAGCCTCCCCGGGGGGGGACTTGGATATGGCTACACCTTC
CASSLPGGGLGYGYTF
>TRBV19|-|-|TRBJ2-5
TGTGCCAGTAGTTTCAAGGGGGAGACCCAGTACTTC
CASSFKGETQYF
>TRBV15|-|-|TRBJ1-5
TGTGCCACCAGCAGAGCAGTGAGGGCCGAGTATCAGCCCCAGCATTTT
CATSRAVRAEYQPQHF
>TRBV21-1|few|-|TRBJ1-4
TGTGCCAGCAGACGGGGACAGGGGGTCGCAACTAATGAAAAACTGTTTTTT
CASRRGQGVATNEKLFF
>TRBV4-2|-|-|TRBJ2-7
TGTGCCAGCAGCCAAGGTTCAAGGGAGGACTACGAGCAGTACTTC
CASSQGSREDYEQYF
>TRBV11-1|-|-|TRBJ2-7
TGTGCCAGCAGCTTAGCGCAGCAGGGGCGCGAGCAGTACTTC
CASSLAQQGREQYF
>TRBV11-1|-|TRBD2|TRBJ2-1
TGTGCCAGCAGTCCCGGGGGGACCTACAATGAGCAGTTCTTC
CASSPGGTYNEQFF
>TRBV19|-|-|TRBJ2-1
TGTGCCAGTAGTATACTGTCCGACCGGAGCTCCTACAATGAGCAGTTCTTC
CASSILSDRSSYNEQFF
>TRBV5-6|-|-|TRBJ1-4
TGTGCCAGCAGCCAGAGACAGGCCGAGGTCGTGAAACTGTTTTTT
CASSQRQAEVVKLFF
>TRBV5-1|-|TRBD1|TRBJ2-1
TGCGCCAGCAGCTTGGCCGGGGGACAGGGCTTCTACAATGAGCAGTTCTTC
CASSLAGGQGFYNEQFF
>TRBV15|once|-|TRBJ2-5
TGTGCCACCAGCCAGGGTGGGGAAGAGACCCAGTACTTC
CATSQGGEETQYF
>TRBV6-1|-|-|TRBJ2-7
TGTGCCAGCAGCGCGGACATTCACAATAGGGACGAGCAGTACTTC
CASSADIHNRDEQYF
>TRBV7-6|-|TRBD1|TRBJ2-1
TGTGCCAGCAGCTTACCTGTTGGGACAGGTGGGAATGAGCAGTTCTTC
CASSLPVGTGGNEQFF
>TRBV5-5|-|-|TRBJ2-3
TGTGCCAGCAGCTCCCCCTTGGGAGGGGGAGATACGCAGTATTTT
CASSSPLGGGDTQYF
>TRBV27|-|TRBD2|TRBJ2-7
TGTGCCATCCGGACTAGCGGGTTACCCTACGAGCAGTACTTC
CAIRTSGLPYEQYF
>TRBV4-3|few|-|TRBJ1-5
TGCGCCAGCAGCCAATATTATAGCAATCAGCCCCAGCATTTT
CASSQYYSNQPQHF
>TRBV28|-|-|TRBJ1-2
TGTGCCAGCAGTTTAGTACAGGGAGCGGATGGCTACACCTTC
CASSLVQGADGYTF
>TRBV7-9|-|TRBD1|TRBJ2-7
TGTGCCAGCAGTCGGTCCGGGACAGACTCCTACGAGCAGTACTTC
CASSRSGTDSYEQYF
>TRBV4-2|-|TRBD2|TRBJ2-7
TGTGCCAGCAGCCAAGATACGGCGGGAGGCCACGGTGAGCAGTACTTC
CASSQDTAGGHGEQYF
>TRBV14|-|-|TRBJ2-7
TGTGCCAGCAGCCAAGTTGGGAGCGACTCCTACGAGCAGTACTTC
CASSQVGSDSYEQYF
>TRBV29-1|-|-|TRBJ2-1
TGCAGCGTTCGAGACAATGAGCAGTTCTTC
CSVRDNEQFF
>TRBV5-4|-|-|TRBJ2-5
TGTGCCAGCAGCCCTGAGGGGGGGCCGACCCAGTACTTC
CASSPEGGPTQYF
>TRBV6-5|-|-|TRBJ2-2
TGTGCCAGCAGTTACTCGGTTCGGGTCGGGGAGCTGTTTTTT
CASSYSVRVGELFF
>TRBV2|-|TRBD2|TRBJ2-7
TGTGCCAGCAGTGAAAGTCTAGCGGGGACCCTTTACGAGCAGTACTTC
CASSESLAGTLYEQYF
>TRBV16|-|TRBD1|TRBJ1-2
TGTGCCAGCAGCCAAGCCGGCAGGGGGCGCGGCTACACCTTC
CASSQAGRGRGYTF
>TRBV7-9|once|-|TRBJ1-2
TGTGCCAGCAGCTCGGGATCTAACTATGGCTACACCTTC
CASSSGSNYGYTF
>TRBV11-2|once|-|TRBJ2-3
TGTGCCAGCAGCTCTACTAGCACAGATACGCAGTATTTT
CASSSTSTDTQYF
>TRBV4-1|few|TRBD2|TRBJ2-1
TGCGCCAGCAGCCAAGATACCCCCCAGCGGGAGGGCGGGAATGAGCAGTTCTTC
CASSQDTPQREGGNEQFF
>TRBV6-5|-|-|TRBJ2-7
TGTGCCAGCAGCTCCGACAGATCCTACGAGCAGTACTTC
CASSSDRSYEQYF
>TRBV5-6|-|TRBD1|TRBJ2-3
TGTGCCAGCAGCTTGGTCAGGGGGCCTATCCCCACAGATACGCAGTATTTT
CASSLVRGPIPTDTQYF